The rows below give T cell receptor beta chains drawn from one sample of a study of identical twins. TCRdb called the 5' RACE reads again in MiXCR, with one record for every CDR3 protein. The sample has more than 350,000 distinct CDR3 sequences, roughly 9% seen once. Sequenced input: naive T cells sorted from blood. The origin of the receptors is a woman aged 45-59 years in good health. CDR3s leave out the opening cysteine and the closing phenylalanine or tryptophan. Each record gives: CDR3 protein, clone size, J gene, CDR3 length, V gene. Where a row states a size, it is once, few, many or the class of an expanded clone; other rows omit it.

CDR3 protein: AILRDSRGNNEQF
clone size: -
J gene: TRBJ2-1
CDR3 length: 13
V gene: TRBV2

CDR3 protein: ASSARAGYSEAF
clone size: -
J gene: TRBJ1-1
CDR3 length: 12
V gene: TRBV6-1

CDR3 protein: ASSLETGPGSEQY
clone size: -
J gene: TRBJ2-7
CDR3 length: 13
V gene: TRBV7-7

CDR3 protein: ASSERTQGADTQY
clone size: -
J gene: TRBJ2-3
CDR3 length: 13
V gene: TRBV4-2

CDR3 protein: ASRRGLDSPLH
clone size: many
J gene: TRBJ1-6
CDR3 length: 11
V gene: TRBV12-3/TRBV12-4

CDR3 protein: ASSPEAGGRYEQY
clone size: -
J gene: TRBJ2-7
CDR3 length: 13
V gene: TRBV9

CDR3 protein: ASSFRTSHQPQH
clone size: few
J gene: TRBJ1-5
CDR3 length: 12
V gene: TRBV12-3/TRBV12-4

CDR3 protein: ASSLLASGSGSDTQY
clone size: few
J gene: TRBJ2-3
CDR3 length: 15
V gene: TRBV7-3

CDR3 protein: ASSVEPDGAVYGYT
clone size: few
J gene: TRBJ1-2
CDR3 length: 14
V gene: TRBV9

CDR3 protein: ASRMTSGYEQY
clone size: many
J gene: TRBJ2-7
CDR3 length: 11
V gene: TRBV27